The clone carrying this T cell receptor beta chain has just one count. The data derive from a study of blood T cell repertoires in COVID-19. The wider study: Samples taken during acute and convalescent COVID-19 were collected in the United States, Italy and Spain. T cells, B-cell-depleted T cells, or PBMCs supplied cDNA or gDNA.

Using immunoSEQ multiplex PCR, the repertoire was profiled, and TCRdb retains in-frame clones only, with some absent. The sample lists around 60,000 clones, about 90% seen once, with roughly 7.6% in the top ten. The sample taken for sequencing was peripheral blood. This receptor was identified in a human donor with active COVID-19. The donor label of this sample is uncertain.

The CDR3 region is CAWGTGGGDEQYF. Here the CDR3 DNA reads TGTGCCTGGGGAACAGGGGGCGGAGACGAGCAGTACTTC. The V and J genes are TRBV30 and TRBJ2-7; TRBD1 agrees at 9 bases. CDR1 GTSNPN and CDR2 SVGIG come from the germline V gene (reference sequence). J was trimmed by 5 bases and V by 5 bases; bases with no gene match: 7. CDR3 length equals 13 residues. Together with reference TRBV30 and TRBJ2-7, the CDR3 gives the full variable domain: SQTIHQWPATLVQPVGSPLSLECTVEGTSNPNLYWYRQAAGRGLQLLFYSVGIGQISSEVPQNLSASRPQDRQFILSSKKLLLSDSGFYLCAWGTGGGDEQYFGPGTRLTVT.